These T cell receptor beta chains were read from a single sample in a study of blood T cells in healthy people across ages. One entry per CDR3 protein, called by TCRdb with MiXCR from the 5' RACE reads. The sample holds about 640,000 distinct CDR3 sequences, 45% to 65% seen once. The sequencing input was blood. The receptors here all came from a man aged 60-69 years in good health. The CDR3 runs from the conserved cysteine through the conserved F or W. Fields, in order: V gene, CDR3 length, J gene, CDR3 protein.

v_gene: TRBV7-2
len: 14
j_gene: TRBJ2-3
CDR3aa: CASRTGTGADTQYF

v_gene: TRBV7-2
len: 16
j_gene: TRBJ1-5
CDR3aa: CASSLVGGVSNQPQHF

v_gene: TRBV5-1
len: 14
j_gene: TRBJ2-5
CDR3aa: CASSSGGVRETQYF

v_gene: TRBV12-3/TRBV12-4
len: 15
j_gene: TRBJ2-5
CDR3aa: CASSWGTGMEETQYF

v_gene: TRBV18
len: 13
j_gene: TRBJ1-1
CDR3aa: CASSPEGGVFAFF

v_gene: TRBV12-3/TRBV12-4
len: 15
j_gene: TRBJ2-1
CDR3aa: CASSDSGSFKNEQFF

v_gene: TRBV27
len: 16
j_gene: TRBJ1-5
CDR3aa: CASIAGAQEGNQPQHF

v_gene: TRBV2
len: 15
j_gene: TRBJ1-4
CDR3aa: CASRASTGKFEKLFF

v_gene: TRBV20-1
len: 16
j_gene: TRBJ2-3
CDR3aa: CSAISGQGVSTDTQYF

v_gene: TRBV3-1
len: 14
j_gene: TRBJ1-2
CDR3aa: CASSNQQGNYGYTF

v_gene: TRBV20-1
len: 13
j_gene: TRBJ2-5
CDR3aa: CSASTSGGETQYF

v_gene: TRBV18
len: 16
j_gene: TRBJ2-5
CDR3aa: CASSPQLAGGQETQYF

v_gene: TRBV10-3
len: 14
j_gene: TRBJ2-3
CDR3aa: CAISGVIGTDTQYF

v_gene: TRBV6-2/TRBV6-3
len: 14
j_gene: TRBJ1-1
CDR3aa: CASSYFGVNTEAFF

v_gene: TRBV7-8
len: 17
j_gene: TRBJ2-7
CDR3aa: CASSSETGQAAVYEQYF

v_gene: TRBV27
len: 14
j_gene: TRBJ1-6
CDR3aa: CASRETGGNSPLHF

v_gene: TRBV6-6
len: 15
j_gene: TRBJ2-7
CDR3aa: CASSPTRSTAYEQYF

v_gene: TRBV6-2/TRBV6-3
len: 12
j_gene: TRBJ2-3
CDR3aa: CASSQPGLVRYF

v_gene: TRBV2
len: 14
j_gene: TRBJ1-5
CDR3aa: CASSGGGNYQPQHF

v_gene: TRBV29-1
len: 12
j_gene: TRBJ2-2
CDR3aa: CSVMRVTGELFF

v_gene: TRBV29-1
len: 12
j_gene: NA
CDR3aa: CSAGTASGTQYF

v_gene: TRBV29-1
len: 15
j_gene: TRBJ2-5
CDR3aa: CSVGETGEIQETQYF

v_gene: TRBV9
len: 16
j_gene: NA
CDR3aa: CASSVGTSGGVYEQYF

v_gene: TRBV28
len: 14
j_gene: TRBJ2-7
CDR3aa: CASTQLDSTYEQYF

v_gene: TRBV9
len: 15
j_gene: TRBJ2-7
CDR3aa: CASSIGGLLSYEQYF

v_gene: TRBV12-3/TRBV12-4
len: 14
j_gene: TRBJ1-2
CDR3aa: CASSWTGGLDGYTF

v_gene: TRBV20-1
len: 14
j_gene: TRBJ2-7
CDR3aa: CSANRDGNSYEQYF

v_gene: TRBV20-1
len: 15
j_gene: TRBJ2-2
CDR3aa: CSAQEGGGISGELFF

v_gene: TRBV21-1
len: 16
j_gene: TRBJ2-7
CDR3aa: CASSPPTYRGLYEQYF

v_gene: TRBV3-1
len: 16
j_gene: TRBJ1-6
CDR3aa: CASSQDTQGAYSPLHF

v_gene: TRBV20-1
len: 15
j_gene: TRBJ2-2
CDR3aa: CSASSVRLNTGELFF

v_gene: TRBV5-1
len: 12
j_gene: NA
CDR3aa: CASSLENHEQYF

v_gene: TRBV6-2/TRBV6-3
len: 13
j_gene: TRBJ2-7
CDR3aa: CASSYSGQYEQYF

v_gene: TRBV20-1
len: 14
j_gene: TRBJ2-7
CDR3aa: CSAKGTSSSYEQYF

v_gene: TRBV6-5
len: 14
j_gene: TRBJ2-3
CDR3aa: CASSSPGESDTQYF

v_gene: TRBV2
len: 14
j_gene: NA
CDR3aa: CASSEGASGVEQYF

v_gene: TRBV7-2
len: 12
j_gene: TRBJ2-4
CDR3aa: CASSLDRGVQYF

v_gene: TRBV7-8
len: 16
j_gene: TRBJ2-1
CDR3aa: CASSLSPGTDYNEQFF

v_gene: TRBV12-3/TRBV12-4
len: 15
j_gene: TRBJ2-2
CDR3aa: CASSQGVAGTGELFF

v_gene: TRBV20-1
len: 12
j_gene: TRBJ1-2
CDR3aa: CSAMQGYYGYTF

v_gene: TRBV28
len: 15
j_gene: TRBJ2-1
CDR3aa: CASSSGTVTYNEQFF